This T cell receptor (beta chain) was captured in a study of patients and donors after allogeneic stem cell transplantation (dated by TCRdb to between 2020 and 2021). Notes on this clonotype: This clone's antigen is unknown. Base-call qualities are not available, and no considerably larger clone is one nucleotide away.

Library preparation was by RT-PCR. This sample was sequenced with a NextSeq 550. The public reads were reprocessed in TCRdb via fastp at Q25 and MiXCR, keeping in-frame beta chains. Every distinct CDR3 protein forms one entry, paired with its most common genes and DNA. Across this sample there are 98,000 or so distinct CDR3 sequences, with less than 45% seen only once. Under 30% of the sample is in the top ten clones. Trimming takes 6 bases off V and 5 bases off J; junction bases not matched to a gene: 11. The CDR3 runs 15 residues from the cysteine to the phenylalanine. The entry retains the CDR3 DNA only, 45 bases that are in frame from base 1.

The sequencing input was blood, either unsorted or a sorted T cell fraction (not recorded which). The chain is assembled from TRBV12-3 or TRBV12-4 and TRBJ2-5; 8 bases in the middle match TRBD1. This clonotype originated in a human donor who was either an allogeneic HSCT recipient or a stem cell or donor lymphocyte infusion donor (not recorded which). It is not recorded whose cells these are; they may come from a transplant donor. The DNA sequence is as follows: TGTGCCAGCAGGAGGGACAGGACTTTGGGCGAGACCCAGTACTTC. This yields the protein CASRRDRTLGETQYF.